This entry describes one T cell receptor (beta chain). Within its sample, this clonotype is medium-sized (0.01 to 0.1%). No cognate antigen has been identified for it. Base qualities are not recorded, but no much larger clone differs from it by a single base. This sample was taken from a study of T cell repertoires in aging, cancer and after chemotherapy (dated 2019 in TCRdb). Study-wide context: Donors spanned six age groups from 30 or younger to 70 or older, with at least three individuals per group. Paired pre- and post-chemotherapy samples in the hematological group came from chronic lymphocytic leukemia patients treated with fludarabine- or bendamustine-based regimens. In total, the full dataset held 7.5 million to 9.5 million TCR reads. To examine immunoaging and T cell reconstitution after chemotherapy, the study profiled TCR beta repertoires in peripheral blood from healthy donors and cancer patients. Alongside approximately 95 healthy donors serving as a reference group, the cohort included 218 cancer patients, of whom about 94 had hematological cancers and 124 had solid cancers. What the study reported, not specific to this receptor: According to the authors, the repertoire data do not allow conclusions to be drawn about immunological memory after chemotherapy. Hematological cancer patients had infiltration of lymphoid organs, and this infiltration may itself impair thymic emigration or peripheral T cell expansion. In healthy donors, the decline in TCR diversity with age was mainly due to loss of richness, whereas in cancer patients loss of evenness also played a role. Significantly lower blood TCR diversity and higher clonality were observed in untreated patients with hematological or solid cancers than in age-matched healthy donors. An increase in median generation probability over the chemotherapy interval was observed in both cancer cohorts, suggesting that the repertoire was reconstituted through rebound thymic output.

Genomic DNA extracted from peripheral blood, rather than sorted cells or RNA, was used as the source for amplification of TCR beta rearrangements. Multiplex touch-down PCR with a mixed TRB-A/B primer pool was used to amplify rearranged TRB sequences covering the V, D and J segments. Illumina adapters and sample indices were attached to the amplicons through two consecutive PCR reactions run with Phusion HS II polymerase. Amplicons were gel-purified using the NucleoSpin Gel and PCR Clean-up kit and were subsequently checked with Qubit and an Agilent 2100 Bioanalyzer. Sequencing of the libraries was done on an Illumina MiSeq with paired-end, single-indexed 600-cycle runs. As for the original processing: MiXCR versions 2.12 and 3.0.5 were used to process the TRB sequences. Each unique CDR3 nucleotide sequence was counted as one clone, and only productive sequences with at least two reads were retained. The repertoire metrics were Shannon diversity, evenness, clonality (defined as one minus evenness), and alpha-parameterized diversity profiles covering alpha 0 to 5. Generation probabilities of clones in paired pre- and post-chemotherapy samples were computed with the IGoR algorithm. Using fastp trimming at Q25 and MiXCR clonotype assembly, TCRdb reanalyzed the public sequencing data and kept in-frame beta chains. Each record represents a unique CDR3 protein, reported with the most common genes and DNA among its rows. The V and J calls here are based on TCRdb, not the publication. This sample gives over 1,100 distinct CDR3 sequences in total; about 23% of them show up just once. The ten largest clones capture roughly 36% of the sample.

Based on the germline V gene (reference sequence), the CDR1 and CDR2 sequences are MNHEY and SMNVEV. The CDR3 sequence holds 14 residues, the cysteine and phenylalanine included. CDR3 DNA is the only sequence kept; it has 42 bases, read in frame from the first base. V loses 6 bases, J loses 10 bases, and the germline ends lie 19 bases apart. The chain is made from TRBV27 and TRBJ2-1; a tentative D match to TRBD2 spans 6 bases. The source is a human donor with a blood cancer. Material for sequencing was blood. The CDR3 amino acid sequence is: CASSLLIGRGEQFF. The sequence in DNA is TGTGCCAGCAGCCTCCTTATCGGACGGGGGGAGCAGTTCTTC.